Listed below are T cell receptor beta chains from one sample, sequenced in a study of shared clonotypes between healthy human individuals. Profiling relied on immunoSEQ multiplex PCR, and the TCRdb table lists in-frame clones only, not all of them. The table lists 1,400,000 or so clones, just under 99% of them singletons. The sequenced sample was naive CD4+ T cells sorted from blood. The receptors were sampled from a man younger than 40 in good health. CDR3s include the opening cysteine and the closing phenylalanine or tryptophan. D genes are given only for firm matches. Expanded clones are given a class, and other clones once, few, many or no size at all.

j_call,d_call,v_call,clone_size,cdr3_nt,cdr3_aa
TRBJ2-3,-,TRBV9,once,TGTGCCAGCAGCGCAGCCTTGTGGGGTAGCACAGATACGCAGTATTTT,CASSAALWGSTDTQYF
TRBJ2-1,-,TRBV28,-,TGTGCCAGCAGCAGCGACTGGAGCTCCTACAATGAGCAGTTCTTC,CASSSDWSSYNEQFF
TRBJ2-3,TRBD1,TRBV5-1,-,TGCGCCAGCAGCTTGATGGGACAGGGGACAGCAGATACGCAGTATTTT,CASSLMGQGTADTQYF
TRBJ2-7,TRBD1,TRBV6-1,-,TGTGCCAGCAGAGACAGGGTTACCTACGAGCAGTACTTC,CASRDRVTYEQYF
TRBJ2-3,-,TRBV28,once,TGTGCCAGCAGTTTATATCCAGATACGCAGTATTTT,CASSLYPDTQYF
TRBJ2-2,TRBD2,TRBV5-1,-,TGCGCCAGCAGCAATAGCGGGATGCTCACCGGGGAGCTGTTTTTT,CASSNSGMLTGELFF
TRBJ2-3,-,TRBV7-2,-,TGTGCCAGCAGCTTGGGTGGGAGTGTTACGCAGTATTTT,CASSLGGSVTQYF
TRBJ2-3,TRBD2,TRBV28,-,TGTGCCAGCAAACCTCCCGGGACTAGCGGGAGTTCCGATACGCAGTATTTT,CASKPPGTSGSSDTQYF
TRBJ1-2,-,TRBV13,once,TGTGCCAGCAGCTTAGAAGCCACCCCACAGCCTTCTGCTGGTGGCTACACCTTC,CASSLEATPQPSAGGYTF
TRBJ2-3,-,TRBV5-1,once,TGCGCCAGCAGCTTGACAGGCAGCACAGATACGCAGTATTTT,CASSLTGSTDTQYF
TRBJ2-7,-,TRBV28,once,TGTGCCAGCCGACCAAAGGGGAGAGAGCAGTACTTC,CASRPKGREQYF
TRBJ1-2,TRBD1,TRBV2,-,TGTGCCAGCAGTACACCGACAGGGGGTGCCCCAACGGGGCATGGCTACACCTTC,CASSTPTGGAPTGHGYTF
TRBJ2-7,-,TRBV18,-,TGTGCCAGCTCACCCCGGGACGAGCAGTACTTC,CASSPRDEQYF
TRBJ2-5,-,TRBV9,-,TGTGCCAGCAGCGTACAGGGGGAGGAAGGGACCCAGTACTTC,CASSVQGEEGTQYF
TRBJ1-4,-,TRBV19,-,TGTGCCAGTAGTATAGAAGTTGGGAGGCCTAATGAAAAACTGTTTTTT,CASSIEVGRPNEKLFF
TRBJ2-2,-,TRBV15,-,TGTGCCACCAGCAGAGCCGGCAGGGTCACCGGGGAGCTGTTTTTT,CATSRAGRVTGELFF
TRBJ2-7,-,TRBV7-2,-,TGTGCCAGCAGCTTAGAGGCTAGCTCCTACGAGCAGTACTTC,CASSLEASSYEQYF
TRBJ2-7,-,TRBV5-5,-,TGTGCCAGCAGCTTGAGTAACTACGAGCAGTACTTC,CASSLSNYEQYF
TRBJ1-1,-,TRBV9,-,TGTGCCAGCGCCACTAATGAGGGAGGGACTGAAGCTTTCTTT,CASATNEGGTEAFF
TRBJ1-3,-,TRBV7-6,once,TGTGCCAGCAGCTTAGCCGGAAGCTCTGGAAACACCATATATTTT,CASSLAGSSGNTIYF
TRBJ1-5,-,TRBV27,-,TGTGCCAGCAGTTCCCAGGGCATTTACGATCAGCCCCAGCATTTT,CASSSQGIYDQPQHF
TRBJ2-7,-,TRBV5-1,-,TGCGCCAGCAGCTTGGCTGGGACGAGATTCTACGAGCAGTACTTC,CASSLAGTRFYEQYF
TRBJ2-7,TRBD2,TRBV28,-,TGTGCCAGCAGTGGCACCGGGACTAGCGGCCTTAACCAACCCTACGAGCAGTACTTC,CASSGTGTSGLNQPYEQYF
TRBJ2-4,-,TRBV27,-,TGTGCCACCCTACTAGGGGGCAAAAACATTCAGTACTTC,CATLLGGKNIQYF
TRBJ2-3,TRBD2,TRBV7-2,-,TGTGCCAGCAGCTTGGGACTAGCGGAAGCCTTGAGCACAGATACGCAGTATTTT,CASSLGLAEALSTDTQYF
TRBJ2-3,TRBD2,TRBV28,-,TGTGCCAGCAGTTTCGCGGCGGGAGGACTCACAGATACGCAGTATTTT,CASSFAAGGLTDTQYF
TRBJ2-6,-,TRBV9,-,TGTGCCAGCAGCGTAGCCCCTAACTCTGGGGCCAACGTCCTGACTTTC,CASSVAPNSGANVLTF
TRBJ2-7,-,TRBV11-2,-,TGTGCCAGCAGCTTCAGACAGAACGAGCAGTACTTC,CASSFRQNEQYF
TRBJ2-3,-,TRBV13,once,TGTGCCAGCAAGCCGAGCCCAGAACAGAATACGCAGTATTTT,CASKPSPEQNTQYF
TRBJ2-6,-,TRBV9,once,TGTGCCAGCAGCGTAGCTGGGGGGCCTAACAACGTCCTGACTTTC,CASSVAGGPNNVLTF
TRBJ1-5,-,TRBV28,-,TGTGCCAGCAGTTTACTGGCGTTCAATCAGCCCCAGCATTTT,CASSLLAFNQPQHF
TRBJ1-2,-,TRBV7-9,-,TGTGCCAGCAGCAAGGACAGTCCGAACTATGGCTACACCTTC,CASSKDSPNYGYTF
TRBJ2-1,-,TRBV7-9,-,TGTGCCAGCAGCCCCTTAGAGCGGTACAATGAGCAGTTCTTC,CASSPLERYNEQFF
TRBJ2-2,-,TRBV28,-,TGTGCCAGCAGGGCCGGACCCAACACCGGGGAGCTGTTTTTT,CASRAGPNTGELFF
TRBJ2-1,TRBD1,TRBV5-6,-,TGTGCCAGCAGCTTGAAGGGGACAGGGTACAATGAGCAGTTCTTC,CASSLKGTGYNEQFF
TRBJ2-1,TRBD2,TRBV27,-,TGTGCCAGCAGTCCACGGGGCGGGAGGGCCAATGAGCAGTTCTTC,CASSPRGGRANEQFF
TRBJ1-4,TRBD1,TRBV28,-,TGTGCCAGCAGAAAAGACAGGGTGAATGAAAAACTGTTTTTT,CASRKDRVNEKLFF
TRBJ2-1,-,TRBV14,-,TGTGCCAGCAGCCGGTTAGGAGTAAGCTCCTACAATGAGCAGTTCTTC,CASSRLGVSSYNEQFF
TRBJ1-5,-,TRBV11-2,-,TGTGCCAGCAGCTTAGATCTCGAAAAGAATCAGCCCCAGCATTTT,CASSLDLEKNQPQHF
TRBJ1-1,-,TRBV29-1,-,TGCAGCGTTGAAGGCTACAGGAACACTGAAGCTTTCTTT,CSVEGYRNTEAFF
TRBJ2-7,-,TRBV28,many,TGTGCCAGCAGTTTCGTCTCCTACGAGCAGTACTTC,CASSFVSYEQYF
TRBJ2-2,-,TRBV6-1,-,TGTGCCAGCAGTGAAAACTGGGTACCCACCGGGGAGCTGTTTTTT,CASSENWVPTGELFF
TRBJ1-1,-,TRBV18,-,TGTGCCAGCTCACCACGCACTCAAGTCACTGAAGCTTTCTTT,CASSPRTQVTEAFF
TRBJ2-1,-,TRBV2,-,TGTGCCAGCAGTGGCGCCAAGCCCAACTCCTACAATGAGCAGTTCTTC,CASSGAKPNSYNEQFF
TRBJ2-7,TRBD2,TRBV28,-,TGTGCGGGGGGAGGGCCGTGGGAGCAGTACTTC,CAGGGPWEQYF
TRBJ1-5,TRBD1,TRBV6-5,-,TGTGCCAGCAGTTACTCACAGGGGGCGCTTCAGCCCCAGCATTTT,CASSYSQGALQPQHF
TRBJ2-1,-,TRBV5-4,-,TGTGCCAGCAGCTTCCGTCTACAGTCCTACAATGAGCAGTTCTTC,CASSFRLQSYNEQFF
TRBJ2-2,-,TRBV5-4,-,TGTGCCAGCAGCTTGATAGGAGTGGACACCGGGGAGCTGTTTTTT,CASSLIGVDTGELFF
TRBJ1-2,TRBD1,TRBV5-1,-,TGCGCCAGCAGCTCAGGGGGACAGGGGCGCGGCTACACCTTC,CASSSGGQGRGYTF
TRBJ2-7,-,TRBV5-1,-,TGCGCCAGCAGCTTGTTTCTGGGTTCCGACGAGCAGTACTTC,CASSLFLGSDEQYF
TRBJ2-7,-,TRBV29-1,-,TGCAGCGTTTCCCACAACTCCTACGAGCAGTACTTC,CSVSHNSYEQYF
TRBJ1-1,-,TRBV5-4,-,TGTGCCAGCAGCTTCAAGAGGAACACTGAAGCTTTCTTT,CASSFKRNTEAFF
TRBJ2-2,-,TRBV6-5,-,TGTGCCAGCAGTTACTCGAGTAGCGCCGGGGAGCTGTTTTTT,CASSYSSSAGELFF
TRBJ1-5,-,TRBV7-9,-,TGTGCCAGCAGCTTACTAATGCAGCCCCAGCATTTT,CASSLLMQPQHF
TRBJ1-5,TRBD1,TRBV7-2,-,TGTGCCAGCAGCTCCCGAGTGGACAGGTGGTTTCAGCCCCAGCATTTT,CASSSRVDRWFQPQHF
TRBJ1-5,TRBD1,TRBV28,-,TGTGCCAGCAGCAATGACAGGGGGCATCAGCCCCAGCATTTT,CASSNDRGHQPQHF
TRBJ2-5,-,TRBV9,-,TGTGCCAGCAGCGTAGCTACAGGCAGCACCCAGTACTTC,CASSVATGSTQYF